The 2 T cell receptor beta chains listed next were all sequenced from one sample in a study of T cell responses to AZD1222 COVID-19 vaccine. Measured with immunoSEQ multiplex PCR; TCRdb has only the in-frame clones, and not every one. The sample has 110,000 or so clones; approximately 93% are singletons. The specimen was peripheral blood, collected on day 0 of AZD1222 vaccination. All receptors come from an adult in good health.

The chain is built from TRBV6-1 and TRBJ1-4; possible D gene TRBD1, 6 bases. The V end lost 1 base, the J end lost 7 bases, and 16 bases lay between the germline ends. CDR1 and CDR2 (germline): MNHNS, SASEGT. This CDR3 has 16 amino acids. As DNA, the CDR3 is TGTGCCAGCAGTGAAGTGTATAGGGGGGCGGGTGAAAAACTGTTTTTT. Translating gives CASSEVYRGAGEKLFF.

The genes are TRBV3-1 (or the pseudogene TRBV3-2) and TRBJ2-1, with D unresolved. Between the trimmed V and J ends, which lost 3 bases and 3 bases, there was a span of 9 bases. Germline CDR1 is LGHDT and CDR2 is YNNKEL (reference sequence). The CDR3 is made up of 14 amino acids. Here the CDR3 reads CASSHTDVYNEQFF. For the CDR3, the DNA is TGTGCCAGCAGCCACACGGACGTCTACAATGAGCAGTTCTTC.